This is a list of T cell receptor beta chains from one sample in a study of shared clonotypes between healthy human individuals. TCRdb's table, derived via immunoSEQ multiplex PCR, lists solely in-frame clones and lacks some. The sample includes fewer than 650,000 clones, roughly 79% seen only once; the top ten take around 11%. The sample taken for sequencing was PBMCs. Receptors originate from a middle-aged woman in good health. Some clones in this sample may be carry-over from other donors' samples. Both conserved end residues are part of each CDR3. Each record gives: D gene, clone size, J gene, V gene, CDR3 protein, CDR3 DNA. A D gene is named only where the DNA matches it firmly. Some rows have no size entry. The others give once, few or many, or a class for an expanded clone.

d_gene: NA; abundance: few; j_gene: TRBJ1-2; v_gene: TRBV28; CDR3aa: CASSSTSTGTELSYGYTF; CDR3nt: TGTGCCAGCAGTTCTACCTCCACCGGGACCGAACTTTCCTATGGCTACACCTTC
d_gene: NA; abundance: NA; j_gene: TRBJ1-2; v_gene: TRBV2; CDR3aa: CASSAGRQQGGCTF; CDR3nt: TGTGCCAGCAGCGCTGGTCGGCAGCAGGGCGGCTGCACCTTC
d_gene: NA; abundance: NA; j_gene: TRBJ1-1; v_gene: TRBV21-1; CDR3aa: CASSKTPTGGEAFF; CDR3nt: TGTGCCAGCAGCAAAACGCCGACAGGGGGAGAAGCTTTCTTT
d_gene: NA; abundance: NA; j_gene: TRBJ2-7; v_gene: TRBV6-6; CDR3aa: CASGPGTYEQYF; CDR3nt: TGTGCCAGCGGCCCGGGTACCTACGAGCAGTACTTC
d_gene: NA; abundance: NA; j_gene: TRBJ2-1; v_gene: TRBV28; CDR3aa: CASSPRTGVGPYNEQFF; CDR3nt: TGTGCCAGCAGTCCACGCACGGGGGTAGGCCCCTACAATGAGCAGTTCTTC
d_gene: TRBD1; abundance: NA; j_gene: TRBJ2-7; v_gene: TRBV29-1; CDR3aa: CSVVSFPPRDRGYEQYF; CDR3nt: TGCAGCGTCGTCTCCTTTCCACCCCGGGACAGGGGCTACGAGCAGTACTTC
d_gene: NA; abundance: NA; j_gene: TRBJ1-2; v_gene: TRBV7-8; CDR3aa: CASSLGGNYGYTF; CDR3nt: TGTGCCAGCAGCTTAGGTGGAAACTATGGCTACACCTTC
d_gene: NA; abundance: NA; j_gene: TRBJ2-1; v_gene: TRBV6-1; CDR3aa: CASSEILAGNEQFF; CDR3nt: TGTGCCAGCAGTGAAATACTAGCAGGGAATGAGCAGTTCTTC
d_gene: NA; abundance: NA; j_gene: TRBJ2-1; v_gene: TRBV21-1; CDR3aa: CASSKDEGGRYNEQFF; CDR3nt: TGTGCCAGCAGCAAAGATGAGGGCGGCCGCTACAATGAGCAGTTCTTC
d_gene: NA; abundance: NA; j_gene: TRBJ2-1; v_gene: TRBV5-1; CDR3aa: CASSLAGNEQFF; CDR3nt: TGCGCCAGCAGCTTAGCCGGGAATGAGCAGTTCTTC
d_gene: TRBD1; abundance: NA; j_gene: TRBJ1-4; v_gene: TRBV5-6; CDR3aa: CASSLGQGANEKLFF; CDR3nt: TGTGCCAGCAGCTTGGGACAGGGGGCTAATGAAAAACTGTTTTTT
d_gene: TRBD1; abundance: NA; j_gene: TRBJ1-4; v_gene: TRBV18; CDR3aa: CASSRDSRREKLFF; CDR3nt: TGTGCCAGCTCAAGGGACAGCCGGAGGGAAAAACTGTTTTTT
d_gene: NA; abundance: NA; j_gene: TRBJ2-3; v_gene: TRBV18; CDR3aa: CASSPTGSRADTQYF; CDR3nt: TGTGCCAGCTCACCAACTGGCTCCCGGGCAGATACGCAGTATTTT
d_gene: NA; abundance: NA; j_gene: TRBJ1-2; v_gene: TRBV28; CDR3aa: CASTISSGLNYGYTF; CDR3nt: TGTGCCAGCACTATATCCTCGGGGCTGAACTATGGCTACACCTTC
d_gene: NA; abundance: few; j_gene: TRBJ1-4; v_gene: TRBV19; CDR3aa: CASKPSTEKLFF; CDR3nt: TGTGCCAGCAAGCCTTCGACCGAAAAACTGTTTTTT
d_gene: TRBD1; abundance: NA; j_gene: TRBJ2-1; v_gene: TRBV7-9; CDR3aa: CASSLLQGAEQFF; CDR3nt: TGTGCCAGCAGCTTACTACAGGGGGCTGAGCAGTTCTTC
d_gene: NA; abundance: NA; j_gene: TRBJ1-3; v_gene: TRBV5-5; CDR3aa: CASSLGVGNSGNTIYF; CDR3nt: TGTGCCAGCAGCTTGGGGGTCGGCAACTCTGGAAACACCATATATTTT
d_gene: TRBD2; abundance: NA; j_gene: TRBJ2-1; v_gene: TRBV11-3; CDR3aa: CASSLRLAGVDEQFF; CDR3nt: TGTGCCAGCAGCTTACGACTAGCGGGAGTTGATGAGCAGTTCTTC
d_gene: NA; abundance: NA; j_gene: TRBJ1-4; v_gene: TRBV23-1; CDR3aa: CASSPGLKATNEKLFF; CDR3nt: TGCGCCAGCAGTCCTGGTTTAAAGGCAACTAATGAAAAACTGTTTTTT
d_gene: NA; abundance: NA; j_gene: TRBJ2-2; v_gene: TRBV4-2; CDR3aa: CASSPRDRTNTGELFF; CDR3nt: TGTGCCAGCAGCCCACGCGACAGAACGAACACCGGGGAGCTGTTTTTT
d_gene: TRBD1; abundance: NA; j_gene: TRBJ2-7; v_gene: TRBV9; CDR3aa: CASSQESGQGFMEQYF; CDR3nt: TGTGCCAGCAGCCAAGAATCGGGACAGGGGTTCATGGAGCAGTACTTC
d_gene: NA; abundance: many; j_gene: TRBJ2-2; v_gene: TRBV21-1; CDR3aa: CASSKKGQPSTGELFF; CDR3nt: TGTGCCAGCAGCAAAAAGGGACAGCCGAGCACCGGGGAGCTGTTTTTT
d_gene: TRBD2; abundance: NA; j_gene: TRBJ2-5; v_gene: TRBV7-9; CDR3aa: CASQKPRLAGYQETQYF; CDR3nt: TGTGCCAGCCAAAAACCCCGACTAGCGGGCTACCAAGAGACCCAGTACTTC
d_gene: TRBD1; abundance: few; j_gene: TRBJ1-1; v_gene: TRBV27; CDR3aa: CASSLGQGGTEAFF; CDR3nt: TGTGCCAGCAGCCTGGGACAGGGTGGCACTGAAGCTTTCTTT
d_gene: NA; abundance: NA; j_gene: TRBJ1-1; v_gene: TRBV19; CDR3aa: CASSVVVNTEAFF; CDR3nt: TGTGCCAGTAGCGTGGTGGTGAACACTGAAGCTTTCTTT
d_gene: NA; abundance: many; j_gene: TRBJ1-2; v_gene: TRBV7-8; CDR3aa: CASSLGSGDGYTF; CDR3nt: TGTGCCAGCAGCTTAGGGTCCGGGGACGGCTACACCTTC
d_gene: TRBD2; abundance: NA; j_gene: TRBJ2-7; v_gene: TRBV2; CDR3aa: CATKRLAGSGEQYF; CDR3nt: TGTGCCACCAAACGACTAGCGGGATCGGGGGAGCAGTACTTC
d_gene: TRBD1; abundance: NA; j_gene: TRBJ1-2; v_gene: TRBV7-2; CDR3aa: CASSITPGQGASGYTF; CDR3nt: TGTGCCAGCAGCATAACACCGGGACAGGGGGCATCTGGCTACACCTTC
d_gene: NA; abundance: NA; j_gene: TRBJ1-1; v_gene: TRBV27; CDR3aa: CASSQYDRNTEAFF; CDR3nt: TGTGCCAGCAGCCAATATGACAGGAACACTGAAGCTTTCTTT
d_gene: NA; abundance: few; j_gene: TRBJ2-5; v_gene: TRBV30; CDR3aa: CAWSPGGRNQETQYF; CDR3nt: TGTGCCTGGAGTCCCGGTGGGAGGAACCAAGAGACCCAGTACTTC
d_gene: NA; abundance: NA; j_gene: TRBJ1-1; v_gene: TRBV15; CDR3aa: CATSRDRNGIVSGAFF; CDR3nt: TGTGCCACCAGCAGAGATAGAAATGGCATCGTTAGCGGAGCTTTCTTT
d_gene: NA; abundance: few; j_gene: TRBJ1-5; v_gene: TRBV6-4; CDR3aa: CASSDGGGGQPQHF; CDR3nt: TGTGCCAGCAGTGACGGCGGGGGAGGACAGCCCCAGCATTTT
d_gene: NA; abundance: NA; j_gene: TRBJ2-7; v_gene: TRBV7-8; CDR3aa: CASSPMRREIPYEQYF; CDR3nt: TGTGCCAGCAGCCCAATGAGACGGGAGATCCCCTACGAGCAGTACTTC
d_gene: TRBD2; abundance: NA; j_gene: TRBJ2-1; v_gene: TRBV7-7; CDR3aa: CARRVAGFDEQFF; CDR3nt: TGTGCTAGGCGGGTAGCGGGATTCGATGAGCAGTTCTTC
d_gene: TRBD2; abundance: NA; j_gene: TRBJ2-7; v_gene: TRBV9; CDR3aa: CASSESGRASEQYF; CDR3nt: TGTGCCAGCAGCGAAAGCGGGAGGGCCTCCGAGCAGTACTTC
d_gene: NA; abundance: NA; j_gene: TRBJ2-3; v_gene: TRBV7-2; CDR3aa: CASSPTVGRDTQYF; CDR3nt: TGTGCCAGCAGTCCTACCGTGGGGAGAGATACGCAGTATTTT
d_gene: NA; abundance: few; j_gene: TRBJ2-7; v_gene: TRBV5-1; CDR3aa: CASSLEFPPRGAYEQYF; CDR3nt: TGCGCCAGCAGCTTGGAATTCCCCCCCAGGGGCGCCTACGAGCAGTACTTC
d_gene: TRBD1; abundance: NA; j_gene: TRBJ2-3; v_gene: TRBV18; CDR3aa: CARIQGIVTDTQYF; CDR3nt: TGTGCCAGAATACAGGGGATTGTCACAGATACGCAGTATTTT
d_gene: NA; abundance: once; j_gene: TRBJ2-2; v_gene: TRBV7-8; CDR3aa: CASSLGSLGGELFF; CDR3nt: TGTGCCAGCAGCTTAGGGAGCTTGGGGGGGGAGCTGTTTTTT
d_gene: TRBD2; abundance: once; j_gene: TRBJ2-1; v_gene: TRBV7-3; CDR3aa: CASSLTGGGPRNEQFF; CDR3nt: TGTGCCAGCAGCTTAACTGGGGGAGGGCCAAGGAATGAGCAGTTCTTC
d_gene: TRBD1; abundance: few; j_gene: TRBJ1-1; v_gene: TRBV29-1; CDR3aa: CSANEGQGRKNTEAFF; CDR3nt: TGCAGCGCAAATGAGGGACAGGGACGGAAGAACACTGAAGCTTTCTTT
d_gene: NA; abundance: NA; j_gene: TRBJ2-6; v_gene: TRBV7-2; CDR3aa: CASSLGVSSGANVLTF; CDR3nt: TGTGCCAGCAGCTTAGGTGTAAGCTCTGGGGCCAACGTCCTGACTTTC
d_gene: NA; abundance: NA; j_gene: TRBJ2-1; v_gene: TRBV18; CDR3aa: CASSPLTGEQFF; CDR3nt: TGTGCCAGCTCACCCTTGACCGGTGAGCAGTTCTTC
d_gene: TRBD2; abundance: NA; j_gene: TRBJ2-2; v_gene: TRBV7-2; CDR3aa: CASSLKPSGSTGELFF; CDR3nt: TGTGCCAGCAGCTTAAAGCCTAGCGGGAGTACCGGGGAGCTGTTTTTT
d_gene: TRBD1; abundance: NA; j_gene: TRBJ1-4; v_gene: TRBV30; CDR3aa: CAWSRDREREKLFF; CDR3nt: TGTGCCTGGAGTCGTGACAGGGAAAGGGAAAAACTGTTTTTT
d_gene: NA; abundance: NA; j_gene: TRBJ1-1; v_gene: TRBV7-2; CDR3aa: CASSRQGSTEAFF; CDR3nt: TGTGCCAGCAGCCGTCAGGGCTCCACTGAAGCTTTCTTT
d_gene: TRBD1; abundance: NA; j_gene: TRBJ2-1; v_gene: TRBV27; CDR3aa: CASSWGQYNEQFF; CDR3nt: TGTGCCAGCAGCTGGGGACAGTACAATGAGCAGTTCTTC
d_gene: TRBD1; abundance: NA; j_gene: TRBJ2-5; v_gene: TRBV6-5; CDR3aa: CASSRDRGWETQYF; CDR3nt: TGTGCCAGCAGCCGGGACAGGGGGTGGGAGACCCAGTACTTC
d_gene: NA; abundance: NA; j_gene: TRBJ2-2; v_gene: TRBV6-1; CDR3aa: CASSSGTANTGELFF; CDR3nt: TGTGCCAGCAGCAGCGGGACAGCGAACACCGGGGAGCTGTTTTTT
d_gene: NA; abundance: many; j_gene: TRBJ2-7; v_gene: TRBV2; CDR3aa: CASTREYEQYF; CDR3nt: TGTGCCAGCACTAGGGAGTACGAGCAGTACTTC
d_gene: TRBD1; abundance: NA; j_gene: TRBJ2-7; v_gene: TRBV18; CDR3aa: CASSPNPGQGSYEQYF; CDR3nt: TGTGCCAGCTCACCTAATCCGGGACAGGGGAGCTACGAGCAGTACTTC